This TCR beta chain was sequenced for a study of T and B cells in COVID-19 patients. Blood genomic DNA input for TRB amplification was about 240-550 ng. CDR1 and CDR2 from the germline V gene are GTSNPN and SVGIG (reference sequence). CDR3 size: 13 residues. With 2 bases clipped from V and 8 bases from J, the junction kept 6 bases outside the gene matches. BIOMED2 TRB-A/B primer pools were used in multiplex TRB PCR. TCRdb called the multiplex PCR reads again in MiXCR, with one record for every CDR3 protein. Among roughly 15,000 distinct CDR3 sequences listed, 29% were seen once. The origin of this receptor is a human donor who had recovered from COVID-19. The sequencing sample was made of blood. The chain is built from TRBV30 and TRBJ2-4; 7 nucleotides align to TRBD2. Written as DNA, the CDR3 is TGTGCCTGGAGTACTGGGGGGGGGGACATTCAGTACTTC. Its translation is CAWSTGGGDIQYF.